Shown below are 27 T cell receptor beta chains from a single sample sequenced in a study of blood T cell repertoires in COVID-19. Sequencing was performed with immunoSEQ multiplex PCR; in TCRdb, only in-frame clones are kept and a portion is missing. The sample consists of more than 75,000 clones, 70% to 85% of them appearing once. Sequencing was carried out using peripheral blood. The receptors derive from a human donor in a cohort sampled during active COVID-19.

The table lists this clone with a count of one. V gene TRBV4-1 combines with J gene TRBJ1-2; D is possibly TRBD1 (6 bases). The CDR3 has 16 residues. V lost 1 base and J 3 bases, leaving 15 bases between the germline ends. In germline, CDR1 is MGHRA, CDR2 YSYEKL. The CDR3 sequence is CASSQVGTRGYYGYTF. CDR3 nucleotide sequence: TGCGCCAGCAGCCAAGTTGGGACAAGAGGGTACTATGGCTACACCTTC.

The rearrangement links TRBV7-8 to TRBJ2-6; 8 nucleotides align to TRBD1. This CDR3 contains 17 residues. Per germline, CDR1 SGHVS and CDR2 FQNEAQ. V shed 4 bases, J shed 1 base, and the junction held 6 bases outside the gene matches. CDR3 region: CASSSGQGDSGANVLTF. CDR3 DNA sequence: TGTGCCAGCAGCTCAGGACAGGGCGATTCTGGGGCCAACGTCCTGACTTTC. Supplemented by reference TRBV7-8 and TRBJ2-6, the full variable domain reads GAGVSQSPRYKVAKRGQDVALRCDPISGHVSLFWYQQALGQGPEFLTYFQNEAQLDKSGLPSDRFFAERPEGSVSTLKIQRTQQEDSAVYLCASSSGQGDSGANVLTFGAGSRLTVL.

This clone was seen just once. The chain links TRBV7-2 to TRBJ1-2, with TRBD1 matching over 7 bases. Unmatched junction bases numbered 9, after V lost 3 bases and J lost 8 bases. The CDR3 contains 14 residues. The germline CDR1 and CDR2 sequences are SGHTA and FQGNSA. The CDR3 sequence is CASSFYEGARGYTF. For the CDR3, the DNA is TGTGCCAGCAGCTTCTACGAGGGGGCGAGAGGCTACACCTTC.

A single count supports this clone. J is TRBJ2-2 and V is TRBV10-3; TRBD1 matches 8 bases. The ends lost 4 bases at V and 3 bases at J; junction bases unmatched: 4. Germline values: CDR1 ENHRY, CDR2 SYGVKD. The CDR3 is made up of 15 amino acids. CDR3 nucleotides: TGTGCCATCAGTGCGGGACAGGACCACACCGGGGAGCTGTTTTTT. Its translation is CAISAGQDHTGELFF.

The CDR3 nucleotides read TGTGCCAGCTCACTCCAGCGGAACACTGAAGCTTTCTTT. Translated, it gives CASSLQRNTEAFF. The rearrangement links TRBV18 to TRBJ1-1; no clear D gene. Germline values: CDR1 KGHSH, CDR2 LQKENI. Trimming left V 4 bases short and J 1 base short, with 7 bases between. This CDR3 is 13 amino acids long. The full variable domain, rest sourced from reference TRBV18 and TRBJ1-1, is NAGVMQNPRHLVRRRGQEARLRCSPMKGHSHVYWYRQLPEEGLKFMVYLQKENIIDESGMPKERFSAEFPKEGPSILRIQQVVRGDSAAYFCASSLQRNTEAFFGQGTRLTVV.

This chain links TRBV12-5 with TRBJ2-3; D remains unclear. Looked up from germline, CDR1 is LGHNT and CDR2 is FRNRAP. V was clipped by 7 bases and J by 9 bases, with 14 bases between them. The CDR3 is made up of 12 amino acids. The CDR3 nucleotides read TGTGCTAGTGCCATATCAGATATAACGCAGTATTTT. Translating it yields CASAISDITQYF.

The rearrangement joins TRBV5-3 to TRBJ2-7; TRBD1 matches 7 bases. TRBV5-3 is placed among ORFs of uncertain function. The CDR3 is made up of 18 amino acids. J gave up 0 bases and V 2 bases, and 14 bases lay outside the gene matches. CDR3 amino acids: CARSFDRAPSPSSYEQYF. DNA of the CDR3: TGTGCCAGAAGCTTCGACAGGGCCCCCTCCCCAAGCTCCTACGAGCAGTACTTC.

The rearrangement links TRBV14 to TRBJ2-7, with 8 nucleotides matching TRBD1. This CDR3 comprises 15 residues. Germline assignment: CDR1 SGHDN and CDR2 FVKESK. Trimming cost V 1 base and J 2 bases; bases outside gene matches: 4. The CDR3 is CASSQASTGAYEQYF. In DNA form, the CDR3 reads TGTGCCAGCAGCCAAGCTTCGACAGGGGCCTACGAGCAGTACTTC.

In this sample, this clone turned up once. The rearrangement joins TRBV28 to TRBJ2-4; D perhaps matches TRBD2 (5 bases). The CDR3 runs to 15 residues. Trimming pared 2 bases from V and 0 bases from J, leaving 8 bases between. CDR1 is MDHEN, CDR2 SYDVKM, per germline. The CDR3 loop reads CASSLSGLAKNIQYF. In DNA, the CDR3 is TGTGCCAGCAGTTTAAGCGGCTTAGCCAAAAACATTCAGTACTTC.

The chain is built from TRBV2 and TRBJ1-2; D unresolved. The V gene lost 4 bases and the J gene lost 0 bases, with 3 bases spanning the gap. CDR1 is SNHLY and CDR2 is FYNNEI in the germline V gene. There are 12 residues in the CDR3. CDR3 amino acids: CASSASNYGYTF. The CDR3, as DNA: TGTGCCAGCAGTGCCTCTAACTATGGCTACACCTTC. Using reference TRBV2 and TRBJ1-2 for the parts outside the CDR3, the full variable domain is EPEVTQTPSHQVTQMGQEVILRCVPISNHLYFYWYRQILGQKVEFLVSFYNNEISEKSEIFDDQFSVERPDGSNFTLKIRSTKLEDSAMYFCASSASNYGYTFGSGTRLTVV.

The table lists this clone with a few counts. CDR3 amino acids: CASSLVPGGEQYF. DNA of the CDR3: TGCGCCAGCAGCTTGGTTCCAGGAGGGGAGCAGTACTTC. The chain links TRBV5-1 to TRBJ2-7, with a possible D match to TRBD2 (6 bases). The V end was cut by 0 bases, the J end by 7 bases, with 11 bases between. The CDR3 length is 13 residues. From germline, CDR1 is SGHRS and CDR2 YFSETQ. The variable domain in full, with the rest retrieved from reference TRBV5-1 and TRBJ2-7, is KAGVTQTPRYLIKTRGQQVTLSCSPISGHRSVSWYQQTPGQGLQFLFEYFSETQRNKGNFPGRFSGRQFSNSRSEMNVSTLELGDSALYLCASSLVPGGEQYFGPGTRLTVT.

The chain's CDR3 is CASSFGSEVLGTEAFF. In DNA form, the CDR3 reads TGTGCCAGCAGCTTTGGGTCGGAGGTTTTGGGCACTGAAGCTTTCTTT. This chain connects TRBV5-6 to TRBJ1-1; D ambiguous. Trimming stripped 2 bases from V and 4 bases from J, with 18 bases between. Germline-derived CDR1 and CDR2 are SGHDT and YYEEEE. This CDR3 is built from 16 residues.

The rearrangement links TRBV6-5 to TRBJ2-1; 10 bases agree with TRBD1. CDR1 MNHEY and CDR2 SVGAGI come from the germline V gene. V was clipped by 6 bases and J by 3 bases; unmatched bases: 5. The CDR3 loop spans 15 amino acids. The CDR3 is CASSLRDRGYNEQFF. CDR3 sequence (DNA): TGTGCCAGCAGCCTCCGGGACAGGGGCTACAATGAGCAGTTCTTC.

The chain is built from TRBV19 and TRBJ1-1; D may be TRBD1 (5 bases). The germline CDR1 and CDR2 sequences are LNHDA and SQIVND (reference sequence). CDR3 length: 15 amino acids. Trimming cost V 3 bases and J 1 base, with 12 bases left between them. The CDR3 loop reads CASSMGWGGNTEAFF. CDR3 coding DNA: TGTGCCAGTAGTATGGGATGGGGGGGGAACACTGAAGCTTTCTTT.

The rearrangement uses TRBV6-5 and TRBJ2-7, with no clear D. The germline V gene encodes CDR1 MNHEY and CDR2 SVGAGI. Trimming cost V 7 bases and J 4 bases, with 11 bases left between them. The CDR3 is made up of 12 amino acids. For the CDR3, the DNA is TGTGCCAGCAATATACCGGTTTACGAGCAGTACTTC. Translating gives CASNIPVYEQYF.

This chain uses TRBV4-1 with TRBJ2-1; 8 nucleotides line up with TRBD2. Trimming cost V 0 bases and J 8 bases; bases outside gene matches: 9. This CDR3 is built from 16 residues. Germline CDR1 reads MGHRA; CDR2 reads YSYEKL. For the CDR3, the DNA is TGCGCCAGCAGCCAAGATTTGGGACTAGTGGAACATGAGCAGTTCTTC. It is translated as CASSQDLGLVEHEQFF.

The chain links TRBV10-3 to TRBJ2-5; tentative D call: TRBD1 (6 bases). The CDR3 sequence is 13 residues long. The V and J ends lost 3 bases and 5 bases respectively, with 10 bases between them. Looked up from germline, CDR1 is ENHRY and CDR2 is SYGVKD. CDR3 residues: CAISDQGWETQYF. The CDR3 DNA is TGTGCCATCAGTGACCAGGGGTGGGAGACCCAGTACTTC.

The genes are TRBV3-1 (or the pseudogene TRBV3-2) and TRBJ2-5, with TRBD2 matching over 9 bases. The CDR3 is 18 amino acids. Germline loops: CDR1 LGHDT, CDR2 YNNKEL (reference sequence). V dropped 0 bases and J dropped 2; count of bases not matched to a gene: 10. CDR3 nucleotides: TGTGCCAGCAGCCAAGATCAAGGGAGAGCGGGGGGACAAGAGACCCAGTACTTC. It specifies CASSQDQGRAGGQETQYF.

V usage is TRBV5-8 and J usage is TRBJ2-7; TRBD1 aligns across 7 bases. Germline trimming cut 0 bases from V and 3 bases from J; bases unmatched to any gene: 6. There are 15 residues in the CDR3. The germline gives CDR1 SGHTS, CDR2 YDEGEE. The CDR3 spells CASSLVRGRVYEQYF. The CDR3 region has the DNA TGTGCCAGCAGCTTGGTGAGGGGGCGGGTCTACGAGCAGTACTTC. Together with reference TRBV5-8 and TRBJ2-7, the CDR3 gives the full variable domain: EAGVTQSPTHLIKTRGQQATLRCSPISGHTSVYWYQQALGLGLQFLLWYDEGEERNRGNFPPRFSGRQFPNYSSELNVNALELEDSALYLCASSLVRGRVYEQYFGPGTRLTVT.

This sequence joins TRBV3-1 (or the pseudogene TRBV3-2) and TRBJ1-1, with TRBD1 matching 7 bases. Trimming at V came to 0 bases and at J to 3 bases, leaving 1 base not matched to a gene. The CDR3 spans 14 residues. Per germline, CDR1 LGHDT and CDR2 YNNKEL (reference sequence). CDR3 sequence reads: CASSQEQGHTEAFF. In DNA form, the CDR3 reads TGTGCCAGCAGCCAAGAACAGGGGCACACTGAAGCTTTCTTT.

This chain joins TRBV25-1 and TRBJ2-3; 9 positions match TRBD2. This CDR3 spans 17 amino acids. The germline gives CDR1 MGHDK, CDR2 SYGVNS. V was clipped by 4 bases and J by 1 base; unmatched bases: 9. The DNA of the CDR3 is TGTGCCAGCAGTGGGGATGGGAAGCGGGGGGGCACAGATACGCAGTATTTT. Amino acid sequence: CASSGDGKRGGTDTQYF.

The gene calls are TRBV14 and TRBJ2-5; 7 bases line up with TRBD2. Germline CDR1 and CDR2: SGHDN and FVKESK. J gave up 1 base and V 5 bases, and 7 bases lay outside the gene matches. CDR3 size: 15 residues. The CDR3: CASSFWRGTQETQYF. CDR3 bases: TGTGCCAGCAGCTTCTGGCGGGGGACCCAAGAGACCCAGTACTTC.

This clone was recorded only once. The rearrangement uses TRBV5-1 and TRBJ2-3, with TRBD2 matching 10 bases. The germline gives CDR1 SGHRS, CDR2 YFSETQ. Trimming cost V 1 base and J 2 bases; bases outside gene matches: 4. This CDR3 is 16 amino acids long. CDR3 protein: CASSLPLAGATDTQYF. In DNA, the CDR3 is TGCGCCAGCAGCTTGCCGCTAGCGGGGGCCACAGATACGCAGTATTTT. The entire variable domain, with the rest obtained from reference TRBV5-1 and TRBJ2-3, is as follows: KAGVTQTPRYLIKTRGQQVTLSCSPISGHRSVSWYQQTPGQGLQFLFEYFSETQRNKGNFPGRFSGRQFSNSRSEMNVSTLELGDSALYLCASSLPLAGATDTQYFGPGTRLTVL.

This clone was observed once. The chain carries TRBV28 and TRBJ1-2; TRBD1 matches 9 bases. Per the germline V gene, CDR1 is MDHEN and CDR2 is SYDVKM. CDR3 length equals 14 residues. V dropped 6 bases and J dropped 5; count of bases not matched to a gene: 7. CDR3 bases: TGTGCCAGCAGAATGGGACAGGGCTGGTATGGCTACACCTTC. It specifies CASRMGQGWYGYTF.

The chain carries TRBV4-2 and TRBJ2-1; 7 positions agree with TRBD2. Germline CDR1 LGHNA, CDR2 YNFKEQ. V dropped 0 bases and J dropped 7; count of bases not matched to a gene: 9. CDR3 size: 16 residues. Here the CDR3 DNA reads TGTGCCAGCAGCCAAGATGGCTCTAGCGGCTGGAATGAGCAGTTCTTC. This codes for CASSQDGSSGWNEQFF.

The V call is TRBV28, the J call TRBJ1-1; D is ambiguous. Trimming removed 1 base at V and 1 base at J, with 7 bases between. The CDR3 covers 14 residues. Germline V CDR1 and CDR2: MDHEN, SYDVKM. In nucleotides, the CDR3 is TGTGCCAGCAGTTTATCAGTCAAGAACACTGAAGCTTTCTTT. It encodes CASSLSVKNTEAFF. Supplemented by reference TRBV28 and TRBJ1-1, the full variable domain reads DVKVTQSSRYLVKRTGEKVFLECVQDMDHENMFWYRQDPGLGLRLIYFSYDVKMKEKGDIPEGYSVSREKKERFSLILESASTNQTSMYLCASSLSVKNTEAFFGQGTRLTVV.

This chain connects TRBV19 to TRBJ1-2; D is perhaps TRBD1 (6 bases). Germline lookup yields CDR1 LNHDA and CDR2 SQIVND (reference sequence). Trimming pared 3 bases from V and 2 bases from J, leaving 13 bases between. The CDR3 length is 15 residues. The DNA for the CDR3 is TGTGCCAGTAGTATCTACAGGGAGTACAACTATGGCTACACCTTC. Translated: CASSIYREYNYGYTF.